This T cell receptor beta chain is drawn from a study of identical twins. TCRdb analysed the 5' RACE reads with MiXCR anew, one entry per CDR3 protein. The sample records under 300,000 distinct CDR3 sequences, roughly 13% being singletons. The CDR3 consists of 14 residues. CDR1 and CDR2 from the germline V gene are SNHLY and FYNNEI. The germline V and J ends were trimmed by 2 bases and 4 bases, with 11 bases remaining between them. The same data also contributed to another study, on yellow fever vaccine responses in identical twins.

This rearrangement joins TRBV2 to TRBJ1-1; no clear D gene. The sequence derives from a woman under 30 in good health. The sequencing sample was made of memory (CD45RO+) T cells sorted from blood. CDR3 loop: CASSERDRGTEAFF. The CDR3 nucleotides read TGTGCCAGCAGTGAAAGGGATCGGGGCACTGAAGCTTTCTTT.